A selection of T cell receptor beta chains follows, all from one sample in a study of T-cell memory formation after mild COVID-19. MiXCR was run by TCRdb on the 5' RACE reads, yielding one entry per CDR3 protein. The sample contains 250,000 to 300,000 distinct CDR3 sequences, around 8% of which appear only once. Sequencing input: PBMCs or a T cell subset sorted from them (not recorded which). The receptors here all came from a man between 18 and 35 years old who had mild COVID-19 (a few samples of this study predate the infection). Cell type and time point are not known. Both conserved end residues are part of each CDR3. D genes are given only for firm matches.

-	14	TRBV10-1	CASSESEGQETQYF
-	13	TRBV19	CASSSSVVTEAFF
TRBD1	15	TRBV19	CASSTPGTGSYEQYF
TRBD1	14	TRBV5-1	CASSFRGSSYEQYF
TRBD1	14	TRBV4-1	CASSRDDRVYGYTF
-	15	TRBV5-5	CASSRGTANTGELFF
TRBD2	14	TRBV20-1	CSAPWSLAGETQYF
TRBD1	16	TRBV6-2/TRBV6-3	CASSYSGQGAPYEQYF
-	13	TRBV5-1	CASSPEGADTQYF
-	18	TRBV7-8	CASSTTTRDSTYNSPLHF
-	12	TRBV20-1	CSADRGANGYTF
TRBD1	13	TRBV19	CASSAGGGGEAFF
TRBD1	16	TRBV7-9	CASSPPTGAGANVLTF
-	14	TRBV20-1	CSAAPGQRSEKLFF
-	15	TRBV7-9	CASSLPLEANYGYTF
TRBD1	12	TRBV19	CASSTGGNEQFF
-	14	TRBV9	CASSVGAGNTEQFF
-	14	TRBV12-3/TRBV12-4	CASSSRDGAYEQYF
-	13	TRBV6-5	CASSYSTRQPQHF
-	17	TRBV5-1	CASSRTLDSANTGELFF
-	14	TRBV7-6	CASSPIQGRYEQYF
TRBD1	14	TRBV12-3/TRBV12-4	CASRLTGVTGELFF